This section outlines one T cell receptor beta chain sequence together with its context. CDR1 is LGHDT, CDR2 YNNKEL, per germline (reference sequence). The length of the CDR3 is 11 residues. V was clipped by 1 base and J by 6 bases, with 4 bases between them. This specimen comes from a study of blood T cell repertoires in COVID-19. On the study more broadly: PBMCs, B-cell-depleted T cells, or T cells provided the cDNA or gDNA that made up the material.

Seattle's cohort entered during active infection and was followed longitudinally. Using immunoSEQ multiplex PCR, the repertoire was profiled, and TCRdb retains in-frame clones only, with some absent. This table has fewer than 600,000 clones, roughly 89% appearing once. The chain carries TRBV3-1 (or the pseudogene TRBV3-2) and TRBJ2-7; the D is unclear. Specimen: peripheral blood. This clonotype was sampled from a man aged 18 to 29 with COVID-19, enrolled during active disease. This chain's CDR3 is CASSQAREQYF. The CDR3 DNA is TGTGCCAGCAGCCAAGCCCGCGAGCAGTACTTC.